Listed below are T cell receptor beta chains from one sample, sequenced in a study of radiation and T cells in renal cell carcinoma. Here immunoSEQ multiplex PCR was the method, and the copy in TCRdb shows in-frame clones only, minus some. The table lists 150,000 or so clones, 88% of them singletons. The input for sequencing was blood, taken from a patient whose treatment included radiotherapy and nephrectomy. Receptors originate from a woman in her 70s with renal cell carcinoma. CDR3s leave out the opening cysteine and the closing phenylalanine or tryptophan. Fields, in order: clone size, CDR3 length, V gene, J gene, CDR3 protein. Clone sizes are given selectively: once, few, many, or a class where the clone is expanded.

.,12,TRBV10-3,TRBJ2-1,AISAGLAPDEQF
.,13,TRBV27,TRBJ1-2,ASSIGQGNLWGYT
.,13,TRBV4-3,TRBJ2-7,ASSQDSSGTYEQY
once,15,TRBV19,TRBJ1-6,ASSTGGGGNYNSPLH
once,13,TRBV15,TRBJ2-7,ATSKRDSGSYEQY
.,9,TRBV2,TRBJ2-5,ASSPLETQY
.,14,TRBV30,TRBJ1-2,AWRLSTGGAGYGYT
few,11,TRBV30,TRBJ1-1,AWSLGIDTEAF
.,13,TRBV28,TRBJ1-1,ASRYQTTGGTEAF
once,12,TRBV6-6,TRBJ1-3,ASSAGGSGNTIY